This TCR beta chain was identified in a study of shared clonotypes between healthy human individuals. Looking at the study overall: For every donor, three CD4 naive, three CD4 memory, two CD8 naive and one CD8 memory plates were used. General observations from the study: Larger estimated richness was generally seen in naive subsets than in memory subsets.

The V gene lost 6 bases and the J gene lost 6 bases, with 9 bases spanning the gap. Germline values: CDR1 MDHEN, CDR2 SYDVKM. The CDR3 runs to 11 residues. Points on this clone: The antigen remains unidentified. The same CDR3 arises from other DNA sequences in this sample as well.

The input for sorted-subset replicate PCRs was around 210 ng DNA, 25,000 to 35,000 T cell genomes. Per the authors' pipeline: For the immunoSEQ data, sequences were junction-only without quality scores, so filtering differed. Here immunoSEQ multiplex PCR was the method, and the copy in TCRdb shows in-frame clones only, minus some. The D gene and trimming were derived from the DNA, and the V and J assignments and clone size from that table. Counted here are 550,000 to 850,000 clones, roughly 70% occurring once; the ten biggest clones make up approximately 1.6%. The chain combines TRBV28 with TRBJ2-7; D is unclear. The sequenced material came from memory CD4+ T cells sorted from blood. Documented subset: CD45RA-negative fraction. The receptor's source is a woman aged 25-40 years in good health. Here the CDR3 DNA reads TGTGCCAGCAGCTCAAGGCGCGAGCAGTACTTC. Translated, it gives CASSSRREQYF.